This passage covers 32 T cell receptor beta chains from one sample sequenced in a study of response to subunit inactivated influenza vaccine. One entry per CDR3 protein, called by TCRdb with MiXCR from the RT-PCR reads. The sample has roughly 540,000 distinct CDR3 sequences; 20% to 25% are singletons. This sample was also put to use in a study of T cells expressing NK-cell markers. That publication notes: The authors made TCR beta cDNA libraries by 5'RACE template switching. This switching added a universal primer site and UMIs.

This material consisted of CD4+ T cells sorted from PBMCs, taken roughly 13 days after vaccination. The receptors stem from a man aged 45-65 years who received an inactivated influenza vaccine.

This clonotype has at least ten counts. The chain has TRBV3-1 and TRBJ2-7; unclear D gene. The CDR3 has 12 residues. Germline V gene sequence: CDR1 LGHDT, CDR2 YNNKEL (reference sequence). Trimming removed 4 bases from V and 3 bases from J, with 7 bases in between. The CDR3 DNA reads as TGTGCCAGCAGCCTCTCGTTCTACGAGCAGTACTTC. It codes for CASSLSFYEQYF.

The J gene is TRBJ2-1, the V gene TRBV19, with D maybe TRBD2 (7 bases). V lost 8 bases, J lost 8 bases, and 25 bases lay in between. This CDR3 is 16 amino acids long. Per the germline V gene, CDR1 is LNHDA and CDR2 is SQIVND (reference sequence). The CDR3 loop is CASRGGASAFKDEQFF. The CDR3 DNA is TGTGCCAGTCGAGGGGGGGCTAGCGCATTTAAGGATGAGCAGTTCTTC.

The chain is built from TRBV27 and TRBJ2-3; 8 bases line up with TRBD2. The germline V gene has CDR1 MNHEY and CDR2 SMNVEV (reference sequence). This CDR3 contains 16 residues. Trimming cost V 3 bases and J 0 bases; bases outside gene matches: 5. CDR3: CASSFAGGGSTDTQYF. The CDR3 DNA reads TGTGCCAGCAGTTTCGCGGGAGGAGGAAGCACAGATACGCAGTATTTT.

The table lists this clonotype with a few counts. This chain links TRBV27 with TRBJ2-5, with 7 bases fitting TRBD1. V dropped 5 bases and J dropped 1; count of bases not matched to a gene: 10. Germline V gene sequence: CDR1 MNHEY, CDR2 SMNVEV (reference sequence). CDR3 size: 16 residues. CDR3 loop: CASSHTGDPTQETQYF. The CDR3 DNA follows: TGTGCCAGCAGTCATACAGGGGACCCTACCCAAGAGACCCAGTACTTC.

The V gene is TRBV6-2 or TRBV6-3, the J gene TRBJ2-3; TRBD2 matches 9 bases. The length of the CDR3 is 15 residues. Per germline, CDR1 MNHEY and CDR2 SVGEGT. V was pared by 7 bases and J by 5 bases, with 10 bases of the junction left unmatched. The CDR3 DNA is TGTGCCAGCACCGGCTTAGCGGGAGCGGGAGATACGCAGTATTTT. Amino acids: CASTGLAGAGDTQYF.

This chain connects TRBV2 to TRBJ2-1, with D perhaps matching TRBD1 or TRBD2 (6 bases each). Germline CDR1 reads SNHLY; CDR2 reads FYNNEI. V gave up 4 bases and J gave up 3 bases, with 13 bases separating them. This CDR3 has 15 amino acids. CDR3 nucleotides: TGTGCCAGCAGTGCGACAGGACTACTCTACAATGAGCAGTTCTTC. This sequence encodes CASSATGLLYNEQFF.

This clonotype appeared a few times. This chain joins TRBV24-1 and TRBJ1-2, with no clear D. The CDR3 sequence is 13 residues long. Germline CDR1 reads KGHDR; CDR2 reads SFDVKD. With 1 base removed from V and 7 bases from J, the gap between germline ends came to 9 bases. The CDR3 sequence is CATSDFWGFGYTF. For the CDR3, the DNA is TGTGCCACCAGTGATTTTTGGGGTTTTGGCTACACCTTC.

This clonotype has just one count. CDR3 DNA: TGCAGCGTGAATCAGGGGGGGTACGAGCAGTACTTC. It yields the protein CSVNQGGYEQYF. V usage is TRBV29-1 and J usage is TRBJ2-7; tentatively, D is TRBD1 or TRBD2 (7 bases each). Trimming took 6 bases from V and 4 from J, leaving 13 bases between them. The CDR3 sequence is 12 residues long. Germline V gene sequence: CDR1 SQVTM, CDR2 ANQGSEA.

The chain has TRBV11-3 and TRBJ2-7; a weak D match, TRBD1 (6 bases). V was trimmed by 0 bases and J by 5 bases, leaving 14 bases between them. Germline V gene data show CDR1 as SGHNT and CDR2 as YENEEA. The CDR3 consists of 15 residues. CDR3 in DNA: TGTGCCAGCAGCTTAGACTCGGCAGGGGCGGACGAGCAGTACTTC. It translates to CASSLDSAGADEQYF.

This clonotype was observed a handful of times. The chain links TRBV24-1 to TRBJ2-3, with 7 positions matching TRBD1. Germline V gene lookup returns CDR1 KGHDR and CDR2 SFDVKD. The CDR3 totals 17 residues. V lost 2 bases to trimming and J lost 2 bases; unmatched junction nucleotides: 9. The CDR3 DNA sequence: TGTGCCACCAGTGATTCTCCGGGCAGGGGGTCCACAGATACGCAGTATTTT. Translated, it gives CATSDSPGRGSTDTQYF.

This clonotype was detected only a few times. The V call is TRBV28, the J call TRBJ2-1, with TRBD2 identical over 8 bases. The CDR3 has 12 amino acids. With 1 base clipped from V and 12 bases from J, the junction kept 2 bases outside the gene matches. Looked up from germline, CDR1 is MDHEN and CDR2 is SYDVKM. The CDR3 sequence is CASSLLAGRQFF. The CDR3, as DNA: TGTGCCAGCAGTTTATTAGCGGGACGGCAGTTCTTC.

This chain links TRBV10-3 with TRBJ2-7, with TRBD1 identical over 8 bases. The CDR3 consists of 14 residues. Germline V gene data show CDR1 as ENHRY and CDR2 as SYGVKD. Germline trimming cut 2 bases from V and 1 base from J; bases unmatched to any gene: 1. CDR3 in amino acids: CAISEGTGSYEQYF. CDR3 nucleotides: TGTGCCATCAGTGAGGGGACAGGTTCCTACGAGCAGTACTTC.

The V and J genes are TRBV3-1 and TRBJ1-6, with a tentative D call TRBD1 (5 bases). The CDR3 is 16 amino acids. CDR1 is LGHDT, CDR2 YNNKEL, per germline (reference sequence). V lost 0 bases to trimming and J lost 9 bases, with 15 bases between them. The CDR3 region is CASSQDGAVWASPLHF. In DNA form, the CDR3 reads TGTGCCAGCAGCCAAGATGGGGCAGTCTGGGCTTCACCCCTCCACTTT. Combining the CDR3 with reference TRBV3-1 and TRBJ1-6 gives the whole variable domain DTAVSQTPKYLVTQMGNDKSIKCEQNLGHDTMYWYKQDSKKFLKIMFSYNNKELIINETVPNRFSPKSPDKAHLNLHINSLELGDSAVYFCASSQDGAVWASPLHFGNGTRLTVT.

This chain joins TRBV9 and TRBJ2-1; the match to TRBD2 covers 9 bases. Germline V gives CDR1 SGDLS, CDR2 YYNGEE. This CDR3 is built from 14 residues. V dropped 6 bases and J dropped 3; count of bases not matched to a gene: 4. The CDR3 nucleotides read TGTGCCAGCACGTCTAGCGGGGACTACAATGAGCAGTTCTTC. Translated, it gives CASTSSGDYNEQFF.

This clonotype was recorded once. V is TRBV18 and J is TRBJ2-3, with 12 bases lining up with TRBD2. V lost 3 bases, J lost 0 bases, and 7 bases stayed unmatched. The CDR3 has 18 amino acids. The germline V gene has CDR1 KGHSH and CDR2 LQKENI. The CDR3 reads CASSPSLAGGPSTDTQYF. The CDR3 DNA follows: TGTGCCAGCTCACCGTCACTAGCGGGGGGTCCAAGCACAGATACGCAGTATTTT.

This clonotype showed up just a few times. The V and J genes are TRBV20-1 and TRBJ2-3; perhaps TRBD1 as D (5 bases). This CDR3 contains 14 residues. V lost 3 bases and J 4 bases, leaving 14 bases between the germline ends. CDR1 and CDR2 from the germline V gene are DFQATT and SNEGSKA (reference sequence). The CDR3, as DNA: TGCAGTGCTAGTCCCCAGGGCCGGGCAGATACGCAGTATTTT. This gives the protein CSASPQGRADTQYF.

This sequence joins TRBV28 and TRBJ2-5, with 9 bases lining up with TRBD1. The CDR3 sequence is 13 residues long. Germline CDR1 is MDHEN and CDR2 is SYDVKM. V shed 5 bases, J shed 6 bases, and the junction held 4 bases outside the gene matches. CDR3 protein: CASSRDRVKTQYF. CDR3 coding DNA: TGTGCCAGCAGTAGGGACAGGGTAAAGACCCAGTACTTC. Combining the CDR3 with reference TRBV28 and TRBJ2-5 gives the whole variable domain DVKVTQSSRYLVKRTGEKVFLECVQDMDHENMFWYRQDPGLGLRLIYFSYDVKMKEKGDIPEGYSVSREKKERFSLILESASTNQTSMYLCASSRDRVKTQYFGPGTRLLVL.

The J gene is TRBJ2-7, the V gene TRBV20-1; no definite D call. Trimming left V 5 bases short and J 2 bases short, with 13 bases between. The germline V gene encodes CDR1 DFQATT and CDR2 SNEGSKA (reference sequence). The CDR3 is made up of 13 amino acids. CDR3 DNA: TGCAGTGCTCCCCGAGACTCGACCTACGAGCAGTACTTC. Encoded protein: CSAPRDSTYEQYF.

In this sample, this clonotype turned up a few times. The chain employs TRBV5-1 and TRBJ2-2; D remains ambiguous. Trimming removed 1 base from V and 0 bases from J, with 7 bases in between. The CDR3 is made up of 15 amino acids. Germline lookup yields CDR1 SGHRS and CDR2 YFSETQ. CDR3 residues: CASSLTPANTGELFF. The CDR3 DNA sequence: TGCGCCAGCAGCTTGACCCCGGCGAACACCGGGGAGCTGTTTTTT.

A few counts support this clonotype. The chain carries TRBV12-3 or TRBV12-4 and TRBJ2-7, with TRBD1 matching 9 bases. Unmatched junction bases numbered 3, after V lost 6 bases and J lost 3 bases. The CDR3 loop spans 13 amino acids. The CDR3 is CASRPTGGYEQYF. The CDR3 bases are TGTGCCAGCAGACCGACAGGGGGCTACGAGCAGTACTTC.

The chain employs TRBV5-5 and TRBJ1-5; D is unresolved. The germline gives CDR1 SGHKS, CDR2 YYEKEE (reference sequence). V lost 3 bases and J 5 bases, leaving 12 bases between the germline ends. The CDR3 runs to 14 residues. The CDR3 sequence is CASSWASDDQPQHF. The CDR3 DNA reads TGTGCCAGCAGCTGGGCCTCTGATGATCAGCCCCAGCATTTT.

J is TRBJ2-1 and V is TRBV4-3; the D is unclear. The CDR3 sequence is 15 residues long. Per germline, CDR1 LGHNA and CDR2 YSLEER. V gave up 5 bases and J gave up 0 bases, with 11 bases separating them. The CDR3 loop is CASSVARSSYNEQFF. The CDR3 coding sequence is TGCGCCAGCAGCGTGGCGCGGAGCTCCTACAATGAGCAGTTCTTC.

The rearrangement uses TRBV9 and TRBJ2-2; 14 bases are shared with TRBD2. Trimming removed 4 bases from V and 6 bases from J; junction bases left unmatched: 11. The germline V gene encodes CDR1 SGDLS and CDR2 YYNGEE. The CDR3 totals 18 residues. CDR3 bases: TGTGCCAGCAGCCCAAGGACGGGACTAGCGGGAGCAGCCGGGGAGCTGTTTTTT. It yields the protein CASSPRTGLAGAAGELFF.

This clonotype was recorded many times. The rearrangement joins TRBV7-8 to TRBJ2-2; maybe TRBD1 (6 bases). Germline V gives CDR1 SGHVS, CDR2 FQNEAQ. The CDR3 has 15 residues. Trimming shortened V by 1 base and J by 4 bases, and 10 bases separated the two germline ends. In DNA form, the CDR3 reads TGTGCCAGCAGCTTAGGTGGCAGGGGCACCGGGGAGCTGTTTTTT. This gives the protein CASSLGGRGTGELFF.

J is TRBJ2-6 and V is TRBV6-1; D is ambiguous. With 7 bases removed from V and 0 bases from J, the gap between germline ends came to 10 bases. The CDR3 is 15 residues long. The germline V gene encodes CDR1 MNHNS and CDR2 SASEGT. This CDR3 is CASTSGPSGANVLTF. CDR3 coding DNA: TGTGCCAGCACATCCGGGCCCTCTGGGGCCAACGTCCTGACTTTC.

CDR3 in amino acids: CASSPQGALPTDTQYF. The CDR3 DNA is TGTGCCAGCAGCCCACAGGGGGCTCTCCCGACAGATACGCAGTATTTT. This sequence joins TRBV12-3 or TRBV12-4 and TRBJ2-3, with 9 bases lining up with TRBD1. This CDR3 has 16 amino acids. Germline trimming cut 6 bases from V and 3 bases from J; bases unmatched to any gene: 10.

V usage is TRBV6-2 or TRBV6-3 and J usage is TRBJ2-1, with 8 nucleotides matching TRBD1. The CDR3 is 15 amino acids. Germline-derived CDR1 and CDR2 are MNHEY and SVGEGT. With 2 bases clipped from V and 2 bases from J, the junction kept 2 bases outside the gene matches. The CDR3 nucleotides are TGTGCCAGCAGTTACGGACAGGGCCCCTACAATGAGCAGTTCTTC. Its translation: CASSYGQGPYNEQFF.

The rearrangement uses TRBV3-1 and TRBJ2-3; 7 bases map to TRBD1. Trimming cost V 7 bases and J 6 bases; bases outside gene matches: 10. Germline V gene data show CDR1 as LGHDT and CDR2 as YNNKEL (reference sequence). This CDR3 is 14 amino acids long. Written as DNA, the CDR3 is TGTGCCAGCAACGCAGGGGGAGTCCGCGATACGCAGTATTTT. Translated: CASNAGGVRDTQYF.

The chain employs TRBV30 and TRBJ2-1; a weak D match, TRBD2 (6 bases). V was clipped by 2 bases and J by 5 bases, with 13 bases between them. The CDR3 runs 14 residues. Germline V CDR1 and CDR2: GTSNPN, SVGIG (reference sequence). The CDR3 sequence is CAWSRVGGNNEQFF. The CDR3 DNA reads as TGTGCCTGGAGTCGGGTGGGGGGAAACAATGAGCAGTTCTTC.

The J gene is TRBJ1-3, the V gene TRBV7-2; D gene unclear. CDR3 length equals 15 residues. CDR1 is SGHTA and CDR2 is FQGNSA in the germline V gene. V was shortened by 0 bases and J by 0 bases, with 6 bases between the two germline ends. CDR3 region: CASSLATSSGNTIYF. The CDR3, as DNA: TGTGCCAGCAGCTTAGCCACGTCCTCTGGAAACACCATATATTTT.

The V gene is TRBV6-5, the J gene TRBJ1-4, with D perhaps TRBD1 (5 bases). Between the trimmed V and J ends, which lost 2 bases and 5 bases, there was a span of 9 bases. This CDR3 is 14 amino acids long. From germline, CDR1 is MNHEY and CDR2 SVGAGI. CDR3 protein: CASSYRAGNEKLFF. The CDR3 region has the DNA TGTGCCAGCAGTTACAGGGCAGGGAATGAAAAACTGTTTTTT.

CDR3 nucleotides: TGTGCCAGCAGCATACAGGGTCCGAGCAATCAGCCCCAGCATTTT. Amino acid sequence: CASSIQGPSNQPQHF. This chain joins TRBV12-3 or TRBV12-4 and TRBJ1-5; weak D call: TRBD1 (6 bases). V was cut by 6 bases and J by 1 base, with 13 bases left in between. The CDR3 has 15 residues.